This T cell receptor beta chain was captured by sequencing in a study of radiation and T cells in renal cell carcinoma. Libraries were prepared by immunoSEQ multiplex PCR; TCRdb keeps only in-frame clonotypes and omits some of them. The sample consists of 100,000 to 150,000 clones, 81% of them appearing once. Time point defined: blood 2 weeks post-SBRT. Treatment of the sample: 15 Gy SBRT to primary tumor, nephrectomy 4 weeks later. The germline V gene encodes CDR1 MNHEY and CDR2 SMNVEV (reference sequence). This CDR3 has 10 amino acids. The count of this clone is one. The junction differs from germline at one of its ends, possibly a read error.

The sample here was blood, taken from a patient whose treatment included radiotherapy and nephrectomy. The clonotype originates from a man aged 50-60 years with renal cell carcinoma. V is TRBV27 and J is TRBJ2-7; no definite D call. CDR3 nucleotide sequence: TGTGCCAGCAGTTTAAAAGGCGGATCATTC. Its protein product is CASSLKGGSF.